This record covers a single T cell receptor beta chain. No antigen is known for it. This sample stems from a study of shared clonotypes between healthy human individuals. Study-wide results and limits: Depth of sequencing was expected to influence donor clonotype sharing.

CD45RO-negative, CCR7-positively selected cells formed the naive CD8 fraction, excluding terminally differentiated effector memory CD45RA+ cells. Only Caucasian adults living in Nashville, Tennessee made up the donor group. This CDR3 has 13 amino acids. Per the germline V gene, CDR1 is MNHEY and CDR2 is SMNVEV (reference sequence). The V end was cut by 4 bases, the J end by 3 bases, with 10 bases between. Sequencing used immunoSEQ multiplex PCR; TCRdb keeps in-frame clones, though not all of them. Among under 2,000,000 clones listed, about 95% were seen once. This chain uses TRBV27 with TRBJ2-7; D is unresolved. The material sequenced was naive CD8+ T cells sorted from blood. The sequence derives from a man aged 18 to 29 in good health. In DNA form, the CDR3 reads TGTGCCAGCAGTTACGGAGAGCGCTACGAGCAGTACTTC. This encodes CASSYGERYEQYF.